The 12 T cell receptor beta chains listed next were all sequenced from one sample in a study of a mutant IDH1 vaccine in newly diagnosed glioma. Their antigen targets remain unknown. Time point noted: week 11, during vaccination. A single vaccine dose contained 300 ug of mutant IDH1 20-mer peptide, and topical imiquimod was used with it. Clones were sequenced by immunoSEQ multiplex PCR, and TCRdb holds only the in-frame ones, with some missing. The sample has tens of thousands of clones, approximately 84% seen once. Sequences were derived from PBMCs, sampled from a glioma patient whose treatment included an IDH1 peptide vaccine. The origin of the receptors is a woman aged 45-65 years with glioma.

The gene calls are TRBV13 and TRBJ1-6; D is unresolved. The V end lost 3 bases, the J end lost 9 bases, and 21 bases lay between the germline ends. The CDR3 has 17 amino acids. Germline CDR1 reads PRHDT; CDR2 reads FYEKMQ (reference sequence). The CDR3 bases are TGTGCCAGCAGCTTGGGAGGGAGGGCCCAAAGTGGTTCACCCCTCCACTTT. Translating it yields CASSLGGRAQSGSPLHF. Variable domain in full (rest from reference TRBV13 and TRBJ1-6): AAGVIQSPRHLIKEKRETATLKCYPIPRHDTVYWYQQGPGQDPQFLISFYEKMQSDKGSIPDRFSAQQFSDYHSELNMSSLELGDSALYFCASSLGGRAQSGSPLHFGNGTRLTVT.

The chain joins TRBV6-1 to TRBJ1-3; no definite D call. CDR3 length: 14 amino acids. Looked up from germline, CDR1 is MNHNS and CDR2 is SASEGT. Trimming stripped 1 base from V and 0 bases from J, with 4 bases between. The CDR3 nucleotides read TGTGCCAGCAGTGAAGGCTTCTCTGGAAACACCATATATTTT. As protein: CASSEGFSGNTIYF.

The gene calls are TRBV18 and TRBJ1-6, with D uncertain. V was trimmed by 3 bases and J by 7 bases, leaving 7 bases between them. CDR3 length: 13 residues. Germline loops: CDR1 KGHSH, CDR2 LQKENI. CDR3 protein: CASSPSPNSPLHF. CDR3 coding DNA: TGTGCCAGCTCACCCTCACCAAATTCACCCCTCCACTTT.

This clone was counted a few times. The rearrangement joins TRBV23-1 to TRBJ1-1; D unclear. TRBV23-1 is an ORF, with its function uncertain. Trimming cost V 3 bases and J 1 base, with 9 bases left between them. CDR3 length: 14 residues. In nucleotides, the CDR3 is TGCGCCAGCAGTCAGGAGGCTAAGAACACTGAAGCTTTCTTT. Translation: CASSQEAKNTEAFF.

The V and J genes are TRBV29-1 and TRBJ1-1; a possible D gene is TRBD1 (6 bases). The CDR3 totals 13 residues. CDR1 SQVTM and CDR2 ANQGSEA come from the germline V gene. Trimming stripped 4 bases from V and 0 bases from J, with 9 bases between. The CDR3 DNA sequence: TGCAGCGTTGTCAGGACAGTGAACACTGAAGCTTTCTTT. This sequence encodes CSVVRTVNTEAFF.

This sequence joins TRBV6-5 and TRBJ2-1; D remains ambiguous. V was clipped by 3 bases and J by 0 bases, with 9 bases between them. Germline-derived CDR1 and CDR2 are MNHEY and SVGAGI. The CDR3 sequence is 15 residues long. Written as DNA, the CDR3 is TGTGCCAGCAGTTATGAGAGGACCTCCTACAATGAGCAGTTCTTC. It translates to CASSYERTSYNEQFF.

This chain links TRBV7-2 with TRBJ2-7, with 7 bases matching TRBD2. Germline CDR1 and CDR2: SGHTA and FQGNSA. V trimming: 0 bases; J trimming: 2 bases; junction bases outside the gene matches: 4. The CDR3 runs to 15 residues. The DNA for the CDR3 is TGTGCCAGCAGCTTAGCGCCTAGCGGAACCTACGAGCAGTACTTC. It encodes CASSLAPSGTYEQYF.

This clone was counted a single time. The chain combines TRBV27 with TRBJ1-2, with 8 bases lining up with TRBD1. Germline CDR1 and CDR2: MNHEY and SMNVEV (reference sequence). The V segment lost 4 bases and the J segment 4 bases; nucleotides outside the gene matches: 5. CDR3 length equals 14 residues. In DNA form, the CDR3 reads TGTGCCAGCAGTTGGACAGGGTTGGGCTATGGCTACACCTTC. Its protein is CASSWTGLGYGYTF.

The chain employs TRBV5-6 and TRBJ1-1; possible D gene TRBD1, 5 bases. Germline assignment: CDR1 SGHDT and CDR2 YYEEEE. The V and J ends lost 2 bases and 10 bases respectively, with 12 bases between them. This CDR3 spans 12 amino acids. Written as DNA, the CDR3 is TGTGCCAGCAGCTTACCGCAGGGAAGAGCTTTCTTT. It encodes CASSLPQGRAFF.

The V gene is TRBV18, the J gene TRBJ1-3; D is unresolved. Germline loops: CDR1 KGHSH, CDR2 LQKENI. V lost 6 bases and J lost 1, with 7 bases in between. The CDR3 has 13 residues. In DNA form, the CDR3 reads TGTGCCAGCTCCTCCAGTTCTGGAAACACCATATATTTT. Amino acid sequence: CASSSSSGNTIYF.

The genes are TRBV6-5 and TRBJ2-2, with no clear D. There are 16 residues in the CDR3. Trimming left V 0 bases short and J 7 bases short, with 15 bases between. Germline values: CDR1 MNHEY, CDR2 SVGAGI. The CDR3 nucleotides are TGTGCCAGCAGTTACTCGACCCTCCTAGGCATCGGGGAGCTGTTTTTT. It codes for CASSYSTLLGIGELFF.

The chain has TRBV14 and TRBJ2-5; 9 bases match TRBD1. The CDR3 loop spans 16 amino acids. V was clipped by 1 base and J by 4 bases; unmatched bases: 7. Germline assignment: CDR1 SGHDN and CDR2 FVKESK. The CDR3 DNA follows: TGTGCCAGCAGCCAAGGATGGGACAGGGTATCAGAGACCCAGTACTTC. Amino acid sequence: CASSQGWDRVSETQYF.